The clone carrying this T cell receptor (beta chain) appeared a few times. Antigen specificity is unknown. Germline V gene lookup returns CDR1 LGHDT and CDR2 YNNKEL (reference sequence). V lost 3 bases and J 5 bases, leaving 11 bases between the germline ends. This CDR3 spans 13 amino acids. RNA transcripts were the template, and TCR beta CDR3 regions were amplified from them. RT-PCR was first run with HTBI primers, then multiplex PCR in a second round. TCRdb passed the multiplex PCR reads through MiXCR, listing each CDR3 protein once. The sample holds around 1,000,000 distinct CDR3 sequences, about two fifths seen once. These data come from a study of Graves' ophthalmopathy and Graves' hyperthyroidism. Regarding the study as a whole: A classifier, a 13-signature model, separated ophthalmopathy from stable hyperthyroidism with about 88% sensitivity and around 83% specificity. Blood also harbored most expanded thyroid clonotypes above 0.001 frequency.

Hyperthyroidism patients, all newly diagnosed, had under 2 months' duration and ages of 18 to 65. This TCR was recovered from an adult man with Graves' hyperthyroidism. The chain carries TRBV3-1 and TRBJ2-7; D unclear. The sample taken for sequencing was peripheral blood or thyroid tissue (not recorded which). CDR3 in DNA: TGTGCCAGCAGCCACAACTCGGTCCACGAGCAGTACTTC. Its translation is CASSHNSVHEQYF.